A selection of T cell receptor beta chains follows, all from one sample in a study of blood T cell repertoires in COVID-19. The method was immunoSEQ multiplex PCR; TCRdb's version includes in-frame clones alone and lacks a portion of them. Counted here are about 220,000 clones, 83% occurring once; the ten biggest clones make up around 2.5%. Sequencing input: peripheral blood. All receptors derive from a woman between 40 and 50 years old with active or convalescent COVID-19. The CDR3 runs from the conserved cysteine through the conserved F or W. A D gene is named only where the DNA matches it firmly. The size field is filled for only some rows; it gives once, few, many or a size class.

TRBV24-1	TRBD1	TRBJ2-2	few	CATSKWDSANTGELFF	TGTGCCACCAGTAAGTGGGACAGCGCGAACACCGGGGAGCTGTTTTTT
TRBV5-1	.	TRBJ1-4	.	CASSLTELNEKLFF	TGCGCCAGCAGCTTGACAGAGCTTAATGAAAAACTGTTTTTT
TRBV7-2	.	TRBJ1-3	.	CASSSPRGNTIYF	TGTGCCAGCAGCTCCCCGAGGGGAAACACCATATATTTT
TRBV7-2	TRBD1	TRBJ2-2	.	CASSLNRGQGGELFF	TGTGCCAGCAGCTTAAACAGGGGGCAGGGCGGGGAGCTGTTTTTT
TRBV7-9	.	TRBJ1-2	.	CATLRGRSYGYTF	TGTGCCACCCTACGGGGGAGGAGCTATGGCTACACCTTC
TRBV24-1	.	TRBJ2-3	.	CATQDLTQGDADTQYF	TGTGCCACCCAAGACCTAACTCAGGGTGACGCAGATACGCAGTATTTT
TRBV3-1/TRBV3-2	.	TRBJ1-2	once	CASTQTGYGYTF	TGTGCCAGCACCCAAACGGGTTATGGCTACACCTTC
TRBV14	TRBD1	TRBJ1-4	.	CASSQNRGKEKLFF	TGTGCCAGCAGCCAAAACAGGGGAAAGGAAAAACTGTTTTTT
TRBV27	.	TRBJ2-7	.	CASSRLPTGSKYF	TGTGCCAGCAGTCGCCTCCCCACAGGGTCGAAGTACTTC
TRBV12-3/TRBV12-4	.	TRBJ1-1	.	CASSLVARAEAFF	TGTGCCAGCAGTTTAGTTGCGAGGGCTGAAGCTTTCTTT
TRBV7-9	.	TRBJ1-3	.	CASSFWGLPGNTIYF	TGTGCCAGCAGCTTTTGGGGGCTTCCTGGAAACACCATATATTTT
TRBV6-5	TRBD1	TRBJ2-1	.	CASKGQGDNEQFF	TGTGCCAGCAAAGGACAGGGAGACAATGAGCAGTTCTTC
TRBV6-4	TRBD2	TRBJ2-3	.	CASSGSGGSDTQYF	TGTGCCAGCAGTGGTAGCGGGGGATCAGATACGCAGTATTTT
TRBV5-1	TRBD1	TRBJ2-7	once	CASSTGGGQGVSYEQYF	TGCGCCAGCAGCACGGGAGGGGGACAGGGGGTATCCTACGAGCAGTACTTC
TRBV3-1/TRBV3-2	.	TRBJ1-5	.	CASSQVFMQGSHAGPQHF	TGTGCCAGCAGCCAAGTATTCATGCAGGGAAGCCATGCGGGACCCCAGCATTTT
TRBV27	TRBD1	TRBJ2-2	.	CASSPGTGRTGELFF	TGTGCCAGCAGTCCCGGGACAGGGAGGACCGGGGAGCTGTTTTTT
TRBV29-1	TRBD2	TRBJ2-1	.	CSVEDWTSGWTSGQQSYNEQFF	TGCAGCGTTGAAGACTGGACGAGTGGGTGGACTAGCGGCCAACAGTCCTACAATGAGCAGTTCTTC
TRBV19	.	TRBJ1-3	.	CASSVGKNPGNTIYF	TGTGCCAGTAGTGTAGGGAAGAATCCCGGGAACACCATATATTTT
TRBV9	.	TRBJ2-3	few	CASSVGLGGTDTQYF	TGTGCCAGCAGCGTAGGTCTGGGGGGTACAGATACGCAGTATTTT
TRBV5-1	.	TRBJ1-2	.	CASSLNQALDYGYTF	TGCGCCAGCAGCTTGAATCAGGCCCTCGACTATGGCTACACCTTC
TRBV3-1/TRBV3-2	.	TRBJ1-3	.	CASSQDQGNTIYF	TGTGCCAGCAGCCAAGATCAGGGAAACACCATATATTTT
TRBV19	.	TRBJ2-7	.	CASRRTGSTYEQYF	TGTGCCAGTAGGAGAACAGGGTCAACCTACGAGCAGTACTTC
TRBV27	.	TRBJ1-5	.	CASSLGGGINQPQHF	TGTGCCAGCAGTTTAGGCGGGGGGATCAATCAGCCCCAGCATTTT
TRBV7-9	.	TRBJ1-3	once	CASTVRTGYPNTIYF	TGTGCCAGCACCGTGAGAACAGGATACCCAAACACCATATATTTT
TRBV30	.	TRBJ1-3	.	CAWKRGKLGSGNTIYF	TGTGCCTGGAAGCGGGGGAAACTGGGCTCTGGAAACACCATATATTTT
TRBV9	TRBD1	TRBJ2-5	.	CASRGQGAGETQYF	TGTGCCAGCAGGGGACAGGGGGCGGGAGAGACCCAGTACTTC
TRBV27	.	TRBJ2-1	.	CASRSPTGSSYNEQFF	TGTGCCAGCCGCTCGCCCACAGGGAGCTCCTACAATGAGCAGTTCTTC
TRBV6-5	TRBD1	TRBJ1-2	.	CASSYSNQGANYGYTF	TGTGCCAGCAGTTACTCGAATCAGGGGGCTAACTATGGCTACACCTTC
TRBV6-5	.	TRBJ2-3	.	CASRTFLTADTQYF	TGTGCCAGCAGGACATTCCTGACCGCAGATACGCAGTATTTT
TRBV6-5	TRBD2	TRBJ2-2	.	CASIPRGANTGELFF	TGTGCCAGCATTCCTCGGGGGGCGAACACCGGGGAGCTGTTTTTT
TRBV3-1/TRBV3-2	TRBD2	TRBJ2-1	.	CASSPPLAEPNEQFF	TGTGCCAGCAGCCCCCCCCTAGCGGAGCCCAATGAGCAGTTCTTC
TRBV2	TRBD2	TRBJ2-2	.	CASSLAGGAPGELFF	TGTGCCAGCAGCCTAGCGGGAGGGGCCCCCGGGGAGCTGTTTTTT
TRBV9	.	TRBJ2-2	.	CASGTANTGELFF	TGTGCCAGCGGCACAGCGAACACCGGGGAGCTGTTTTTT